These 3 T cell receptor beta chains were all obtained from the same sample, sequenced in a study of blood T cells in healthy people across ages. PCR was performed a second time for about 6 to 12 cycles using a sample-barcoded 5' primer and a J-beta primer mix. TCRdb reprocessed the 5' RACE reads via MiXCR and lists one record per CDR3 protein. The table records approximately 1.5 million distinct CDR3 sequences, roughly 32% of them present only once. Sequencing was carried out using blood. The receptors originated from a woman in her 30s in good health.

Notes on this clonotype: Compared with germline, one end of the junction differs, possibly owing to a read error. The chain employs TRBV2 and TRBJ1-2; D may be TRBD1 (6 bases). Germline values: CDR1 SNHLY, CDR2 FYNNEI. The CDR3 consists of 14 residues. This chain's CDR3 is CASSGDTPNYGYTF. The CDR3 DNA sequence: TGTGCCAGTAGTGGGGACACACCGAACTATGGCTACACCTTC.

This clonotype has only a few counts. The rearrangement uses TRBV5-6 and TRBJ2-2; no clear D. There are 15 residues in the CDR3. Germline CDR1 and CDR2: SGHDT and YYEEEE. Trimming shortened V by 0 bases and J by 2 bases, and 8 bases separated the two germline ends. CDR3 sequence reads: CASSLAQRNTGELFF. The CDR3 DNA sequence: TGTGCCAGCAGCTTGGCCCAGAGAAACACCGGGGAGCTGTTTTTT.

The CDR3 reads CASSLTYSTGYEQYF. The CDR3 DNA is TGTGCCAGCAGCCTAACTTACTCGACAGGATACGAGCAGTACTTC. This sequence joins TRBV7-9 and TRBJ2-7, with TRBD1 as a possible D gene (6 bases). Trimming shortened V by 5 bases and J by 4 bases, and 18 bases separated the two germline ends. Germline values: CDR1 SEHNR, CDR2 FQNEAQ (reference sequence). The CDR3 contains 15 residues.